The clone carrying this TCR beta chain was observed many times. Its target is unknown. The sample comes from a study of T-cell reconstitution after alpha-beta-depleted transplantation in children. General study findings and limits: The study reportedly traced alpha-beta T cells about two months after transplant to several hundred expanded graft clones.

Researchers prepared the TCRbeta library using unique molecular identifiers, the study reports. Via MiXCR, TCRdb re-called the PCR reads, giving one row per CDR3 protein. This sample has 670,000 or so distinct CDR3 sequences; less than 15% occur once, and the top ten carry 0.79%. Per germline, CDR1 SGHRS and CDR2 YFSETQ. V trimming: 5 bases; J trimming: 4 bases; junction bases outside the gene matches: 13. The length of the CDR3 is 19 residues. This chain joins TRBV5-1 and TRBJ2-2; 14 positions match TRBD2. This sequence was found in a girl aged 2-10 years with congenital amegakaryocytic thrombocytopenia, due to receive a stem cell transplant. This material consisted of PBMCs, taken before TCRalphabeta/CD19-depleted stem cell transplant. Here the CDR3 reads CASSTRPGLAGVSTGELFF. In DNA form, the CDR3 reads TGCGCCAGCAGTACCCGACCGGGACTAGCGGGAGTAAGCACCGGGGAGCTGTTTTTT.